This T cell receptor (beta chain) was sequenced during a study of OX40 agonist ivuxolimab in advanced cancers. The protocol was immunoSEQ multiplex PCR, while the TCRdb copy is restricted to in-frame clones and leaves out a portion. The repertoire holds fewer than 9,000 clones, around 80% seen once, with approximately 15% in the top ten. CDR1 and CDR2 (germline): LNHDA, SQIVND (reference sequence). V was clipped by 5 bases and J by 5 bases; unmatched bases: 3. This CDR3 is 12 amino acids long. This clone has just a few counts. Its specificity is unknown. Sampled blood was obtained at baseline, cycle 4 day 1, and cycle 7 day 1. Findings of the study overall: Still undetermined is the antigen specificity of the expanded peripheral T cells. Near-lowest levels of clonal expansion characterized partial responders at 0.1-3.0 mg/kg.

The J gene is TRBJ2-7, the V gene TRBV19; TRBD1 aligns across 7 bases. The source material was CD4+ or CD8+ T cells sorted from blood, sampled in a trial of the OX40 agonist ivuxolimab. The TCR sequence derives from an adult with an advanced solid tumor such as melanoma, head and neck, liver or kidney cancer. CDR3 residues: CASSPGGDEQYF. Here the CDR3 DNA reads TGTGCCAGTAGTCCAGGGGGAGACGAGCAGTACTTC.